The 6 T cell receptor beta chains in this list originate from one sample, sequenced in a study of response to subunit inactivated influenza vaccine. From the RT-PCR reads, TCRdb called clonotypes with MiXCR, one entry per CDR3 protein. The sample includes about 540,000 distinct CDR3 sequences, 11% to 15% of them seen just once. Source: PBMCs from blood, taken roughly 12 days after vaccination. The receptors derive from a man aged 50-59 years who received an inactivated influenza vaccine.

V usage is TRBV4-1 and J usage is TRBJ2-7, with 9 bases aligning to TRBD1. The V and J ends lost 4 bases and 6 bases, in that order; junction bases with no gene match: 13. In germline, CDR1 is MGHRA, CDR2 YSYEKL. This CDR3 is built from 16 residues. CDR3 bases: TGCGCCAGCAGCCGGGGACAGGGAGGTGGTGCTCTCGAGCAGTACTTC. The encoded protein is CASSRGQGGGALEQYF.

This chain joins TRBV4-2 and TRBJ2-6; no reliable D call. The V end lost 0 bases, the J end lost 0 bases, and 9 bases lay between the germline ends. The CDR3 has 17 residues. Germline V gene sequence: CDR1 LGHNA, CDR2 YNFKEQ. For the CDR3, the DNA is TGTGCCAGCAGCCAAGAGCTTGGAAACTCTGGGGCCAACGTCCTGACTTTC. Translation gives CASSQELGNSGANVLTF.

This chain joins TRBV11-1 and TRBJ2-2, with D possibly being TRBD2 (7 bases). Germline values: CDR1 SGHAT, CDR2 FQDESV (reference sequence). This CDR3 contains 18 residues. Trimming left V 3 bases short and J 6 bases short, with 23 bases between. DNA of the CDR3: TGTGCCAGCAGCTTCATCACCTCGGGCCGGGGGGCCGCCGGGGAGCTGTTTTTT. As protein: CASSFITSGRGAAGELFF.

The rearrangement uses TRBV7-2 and TRBJ2-1; possible D gene TRBD1, 6 bases. This CDR3 has 15 amino acids. Germline V gives CDR1 SGHTA, CDR2 FQGNSA. The ends were cut back, 5 bases at V and 9 bases at J, with 20 bases in the middle. CDR3 amino acids: CASSNRDIGNGEQFF. In DNA form, the CDR3 reads TGTGCCAGCAGCAACCGGGACATCGGGAATGGTGAGCAGTTCTTC.

The V and J genes are TRBV5-6 and TRBJ2-7; D call uncertain. The CDR3 covers 15 residues. V was clipped by 4 bases and J by 3 bases, with 17 bases between them. CDR1 is SGHDT, CDR2 YYEEEE, per germline. The CDR3 region has the DNA TGTGCCAGCAGCCCGAACACCCTCGATCGCTACGAGCAGTACTTC. Its translation is CASSPNTLDRYEQYF.

The sample holds a few counts of this clonotype. This rearrangement joins TRBV30 to TRBJ2-1; D assignment may be TRBD1 or TRBD2 (5 bases each). Germline V CDR1 and CDR2: GTSNPN, SVGIG (reference sequence). The length of the CDR3 is 13 residues. V was trimmed by 4 bases and J by 4 bases, leaving 11 bases between them. CDR3: CAWNPGPYNEQFF. DNA of the CDR3: TGTGCCTGGAATCCGGGACCATACAATGAGCAGTTCTTC.